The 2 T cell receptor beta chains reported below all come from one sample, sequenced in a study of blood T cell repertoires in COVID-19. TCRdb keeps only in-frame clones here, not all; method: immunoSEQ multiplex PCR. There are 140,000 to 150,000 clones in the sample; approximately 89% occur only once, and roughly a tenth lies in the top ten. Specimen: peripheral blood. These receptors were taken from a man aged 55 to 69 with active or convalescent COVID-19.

CDR3 DNA: TGCGCCAGCAGTCTGGGACTAGCGGGAGGGAAACCCTACGAGCAGTACTTC. This encodes CASSLGLAGGKPYEQYF. V is TRBV10-1 and J is TRBJ2-7; 16 bases are shared with TRBD2. Per germline, CDR1 WNHNN and CDR2 SYGVQD (reference sequence). With 5 bases clipped from V and 2 bases from J, the junction kept 6 bases outside the gene matches. CDR3 size: 17 residues.

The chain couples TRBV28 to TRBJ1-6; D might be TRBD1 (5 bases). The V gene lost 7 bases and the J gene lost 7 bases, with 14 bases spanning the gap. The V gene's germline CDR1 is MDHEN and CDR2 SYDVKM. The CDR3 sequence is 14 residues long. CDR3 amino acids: CASTPGGRNSPLHF. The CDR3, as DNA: TGTGCCAGCACCCCGGGGGGGAGGAATTCACCCCTCCACTTT.